This TCR beta chain originates from a study of cytomegalovirus exposure and HLA in healthy donors. Study in general: There were fewer than 500 genotyped donors. Of these, about 86% fell in the genetic ancestry cluster associated with self-reported Caucasian donors.

CDR1 is MDHEN, CDR2 SYDVKM, per germline. CDR3 size: 15 residues. The V end lost 6 bases, the J end lost 7 bases, and 21 bases lay between the germline ends. Sampled while nominally healthy, donors likely had unrecorded immune exposures. Use of 60 Vbeta and 13 Jbeta primers characterized the PCR. This table comes from immunoSEQ multiplex PCR, and its TCRdb copy is limited to in-frame clones, with some not included. The table lists roughly 100,000 clones, roughly 71% of them singletons. The chain links TRBV28 to TRBJ2-5; D is perhaps TRBD2 (7 bases). The TCR originated in a woman aged 18-29 years in good health and CMV-seropositive. The specimen was PBMCs. The CDR3, as DNA: TGTGCCAGCAGCACCCCATCTGCGGGGGCAGGGACCCAGTACTTC. This gives the protein CASSTPSAGAGTQYF.